This entry describes one T cell receptor beta chain. Its antigen remains unidentified. The sample belongs to a study of shared clonotypes between healthy human individuals. The method was immunoSEQ multiplex PCR; TCRdb's version includes in-frame clones alone and lacks a portion of them. The table shows approximately 240,000 clones, with about 65% occurring only once. Study-level findings and limits: Between a few donors, naive CD4 clonotypes were shared at a level of about 5%.

The source of this sequence is a man younger than 40 in good health. The sample was memory CD4+ T cells sorted from blood. Subset meaning: CD45RA-negative fraction.

This chain's CDR3 is CASSSRLGLDEQFF. In DNA, the CDR3 is TGTGCCAGCAGTTCGAGACTTGGGCTGGATGAGCAGTTCTTC. The V and J genes are TRBV27 and TRBJ2-1; D is ambiguous. The CDR3 totals 14 residues. V was trimmed by 4 bases and J by 8 bases, leaving 15 bases between them. Germline V CDR1 and CDR2: MNHEY, SMNVEV (reference sequence).